The text below deals with one T cell receptor (beta chain). The record originates from a study of shared clonotypes between healthy human individuals. The CDR3 covers 16 residues. Deletions cut 0 bases from V and 6 bases from J, with 19 bases between. Only in-frame clones appear in the TCRdb table, and some are missing; sequencing was by immunoSEQ multiplex PCR. Among 2 million to 2.5 million clones listed, roughly 93% were seen once. Sequenced material: naive CD4+ T cells from PBMCs. Regarding subset: CD45RA+ positively selected. This clonotype was obtained from a man aged 18 to 35 in good health. Some clones in this sample may be carry-over from other donors' samples. The chain has TRBV5-3 and TRBJ2-7; no reliable D call. TRBV5-3 is designated an ORF whose function remains uncertain. CDR3 sequence (DNA): TGTGCCAGAAGCTTGGAGACCCCCGGGCGGCTCAGCGAGCAGTACTTC. Translated, it gives CARSLETPGRLSEQYF.